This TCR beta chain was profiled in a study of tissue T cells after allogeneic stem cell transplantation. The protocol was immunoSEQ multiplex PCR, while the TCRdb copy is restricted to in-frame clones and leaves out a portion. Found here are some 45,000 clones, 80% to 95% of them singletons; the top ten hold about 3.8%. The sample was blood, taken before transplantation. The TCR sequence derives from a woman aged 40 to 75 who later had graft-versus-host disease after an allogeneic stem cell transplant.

The CDR3 nucleotides read TGTGCCAGCAGCCAAGATCCTGTGGGGTCCACTGAAGCTTTCTTT. Translation: CASSQDPVGSTEAFF. This chain uses TRBV3-1 (or the pseudogene TRBV3-2) with TRBJ1-1; D not resolved. The V and J ends lost 0 bases and 4 bases respectively, with 12 bases between them. There are 15 residues in the CDR3. The germline gives CDR1 LGHDT, CDR2 YNNKEL (reference sequence).